This passage covers 11 T cell receptor beta chains from one sample sequenced in a study of blood T cell repertoires in COVID-19. The protocol was immunoSEQ multiplex PCR, while the TCRdb copy is restricted to in-frame clones and leaves out a portion. The sample consists of about 100,000 clones, less than 85% of them appearing once. Input material: peripheral blood. The source of these receptors is a woman of 80 years or more with active or convalescent COVID-19.

V usage is TRBV5-6 and J usage is TRBJ2-7; 8 bases are shared with TRBD1. V was clipped by 4 bases and J by 5 bases; unmatched bases: 11. The CDR3 has 15 residues. The germline V gene encodes CDR1 SGHDT and CDR2 YYEEEE. The CDR3 reads CASSQGTGIPHEQYF. CDR3 bases: TGTGCCAGCAGCCAAGGGACAGGAATTCCCCACGAGCAGTACTTC.

This rearrangement joins TRBV18 to TRBJ1-2; 9 bases are a match to TRBD1. V was pared by 2 bases and J by 8 bases, with 12 bases of the junction left unmatched. Germline-derived CDR1 and CDR2 are KGHSH and LQKENI. The CDR3 has 16 residues. The CDR3 DNA sequence: TGTGCCAGCTCACCAAACCGGGACAGGGTCGGAGGAGGCTACACCTTC. Protein: CASSPNRDRVGGGYTF.

The chain couples TRBV7-9 to TRBJ2-7; 8 bases are a match to TRBD1. The CDR3 covers 14 residues. V shed 5 bases and J 0 bases; nucleotides not matched to a gene: 3. The germline V gene encodes CDR1 SEHNR and CDR2 FQNEAQ (reference sequence). In DNA, the CDR3 is TGTGCCAGCAGCACAACAGGGGGCTCCTACGAGCAGTACTTC. Encoded protein: CASSTTGGSYEQYF.

This clone was counted only a few times. The chain recombines TRBV20-1 with TRBJ2-3, with 9 nucleotides matching TRBD2. The CDR3 totals 14 residues. Germline CDR1 reads DFQATT; CDR2 reads SNEGSKA (reference sequence). Trimming took 3 bases from V and 3 from J; bases not matched to a gene: 4. This CDR3 is CSASVSGRTDTQYF. CDR3 nucleotides: TGCAGTGCTAGTGTTAGCGGGAGAACAGATACGCAGTATTTT.

V gene TRBV6-5 combines with J gene TRBJ1-5; no reliable D call. The germline V and J ends were trimmed by 7 bases and 4 bases, with 11 bases remaining between them. Per germline, CDR1 MNHEY and CDR2 SVGAGI. This CDR3 has 13 amino acids. The CDR3 is CASKESGNQPQHF. The CDR3 DNA reads as TGTGCCAGCAAGGAGTCGGGGAATCAGCCCCAGCATTTT.

The V gene is TRBV19, the J gene TRBJ2-5, with D maybe TRBD2 (5 bases). This CDR3 has 14 residues. With 4 bases removed from V and 4 bases from J, the gap between germline ends came to 13 bases. Germline V gene lookup returns CDR1 LNHDA and CDR2 SQIVND (reference sequence). The CDR3 loop reads CASSTTRNTETQYF. The DNA of the CDR3 is TGTGCCAGTAGTACCACTAGGAACACAGAGACCCAGTACTTC.

The J gene is TRBJ1-1, the V gene TRBV30; 7 bases are a match to TRBD1. CDR1 is GTSNPN, CDR2 SVGIG, per germline (reference sequence). The CDR3 has 14 amino acids. J gave up 1 base and V 4 bases, and 6 bases lay outside the gene matches. In nucleotides, the CDR3 is TGTGCCTGGAAACACCGGGACAGGAACACTGAAGCTTTCTTT. As protein: CAWKHRDRNTEAFF.

This clone was seen just once. This chain uses TRBV7-2 with TRBJ1-1; TRBD1 agrees at 9 bases. Trimming removed 7 bases from V and 5 bases from J; junction bases left unmatched: 8. CDR1 and CDR2 (germline): SGHTA, FQGNSA. This CDR3 is 14 amino acids long. In nucleotides, the CDR3 is TGTGCCAGCACACTACAGGGGGCGGGTACTGAAGCTTTCTTT. This sequence encodes CASTLQGAGTEAFF.

V is TRBV2 and J is TRBJ1-5; no reliable D call. Germline values: CDR1 SNHLY, CDR2 FYNNEI. The germline V and J ends were trimmed by 4 bases and 6 bases, with 16 bases remaining between them. This CDR3 contains 15 residues. CDR3 DNA sequence: TGTGCCAGCAGTGGGGCTCGGGAGGTTGGTCAGCCCCAGCATTTT. Translating it yields CASSGAREVGQPQHF.

The V and J genes are TRBV7-2 and TRBJ2-1; D is undetermined. V was clipped by 1 base and J by 6 bases, with 7 bases between them. This CDR3 comprises 13 residues. Germline V CDR1 and CDR2: SGHTA, FQGNSA. This chain's CDR3 is CASSLVVSNEQFF. For the CDR3, the DNA is TGTGCCAGCAGCTTAGTTGTCAGCAATGAGCAGTTCTTC.

V and J are TRBV27 and TRBJ2-7; D might be TRBD2 (6 bases). Between the trimmed V and J ends, which lost 5 bases and 3 bases, there was a span of 20 bases. There are 16 residues in the CDR3. CDR1 and CDR2 (germline): MNHEY, SMNVEV (reference sequence). CDR3 bases: TGTGCCAGCAGTCAATCCTCCGGGGGAGCCGGCTACGAGCAGTACTTC. This translates into CASSQSSGGAGYEQYF.